This is a list of T cell receptor beta chains from one sample in a study of T cell repertoires in cytomegalovirus infection. TCRdb passed the reads through MiXCR, listing each CDR3 protein once. Seen here are about 460,000 distinct CDR3 sequences, roughly 10% observed once, and the top ten hold roughly 10%. The sample consisted of PBMCs. Source of these receptors: a human donor in good health (CMV status not recorded). Some clones in this sample may be carry-over from other donors' samples. CDR3s include the opening cysteine and the closing phenylalanine or tryptophan. A D gene is named only where the DNA matches it firmly. Only part of the rows carry a size: once, few, many, or a class if the clone is expanded.

abundance,d_gene,j_gene,v_gene,CDR3nt,CDR3aa
few,NA,TRBJ1-5,TRBV20-1,TGCAGTGGTATCGGTTCGGGCAATCAGCCCCAGCATTTT,CSGIGSGNQPQHF
NA,NA,TRBJ2-5,TRBV5-1,TGCGCCAGCAGCTTGGAAGGGGGCCAAGAGACCCAGTACTTC,CASSLEGGQETQYF
many,TRBD2,TRBJ2-3,TRBV12-3/TRBV12-4,TGTGCCAGCAGGGTCTACGGGGGGGTTACAGATACGCAGTATTTT,CASRVYGGVTDTQYF
many,TRBD2,TRBJ2-7,TRBV7-8,TGTGCCAGCAGCACCATAGCGGGGGGGCACTCCGAGCAGTACTTC,CASSTIAGGHSEQYF
many,NA,TRBJ2-7,TRBV7-2,TGTGCCAGCAGCTTAGTCCCGGGACGCCGGGCCTACGAGCAGTACTTC,CASSLVPGRRAYEQYF
many,TRBD1,TRBJ1-4,TRBV6-5,TGTGCCAGCAGTCCCCGCGGGACAGCTGTTGAAAAACTGTTTTTT,CASSPRGTAVEKLFF
many,TRBD1,TRBJ2-2,TRBV12-3/TRBV12-4,TGTGCCAGCAGTTTGCCAGGGGGTCGCACCGGGGAGCTGTTTTTT,CASSLPGGRTGELFF
many,NA,TRBJ2-7,TRBV19,TGTGCCAGTAGTGGCCAGGATCGCGCTTCCTACGAGCAGTACTTC,CASSGQDRASYEQYF
many,NA,TRBJ1-2,TRBV7-2,TGTGCCAGCAGCTTCCGTATAACAGATTACTATGGCTACACCTTC,CASSFRITDYYGYTF
NA,TRBD2,TRBJ2-4,TRBV10-1,TGCGCCAGCAGTGAAGAACGGGGGGTAAACATTCAGTACTTC,CASSEERGVNIQYF